The 31 T cell receptor beta chains given below trace back to one sample, sequenced in a study of CD8 T cells in Susac syndrome. An input of about 0.5 to 1 ug of RNA was subjected to reverse transcription using random hexamers. TCRdb reprocessed the immunoSEQ multiplex PCR reads via MiXCR and lists one record per CDR3 protein. This table has about 290,000 distinct CDR3 sequences, about 88% appearing once. The sequencing sample was made of CD8+ T cells from PBMCs. These receptors were taken from a human donor with multiple sclerosis.

The V gene is TRBV4-3, the J gene TRBJ2-5; 8 nucleotides align to TRBD1. This CDR3 contains 16 residues. Germline CDR1 reads LGHNA; CDR2 reads YSLEER. V gave up 4 bases and J gave up 5 bases; unmatched junction bases: 12. CDR3 loop: CASSPSGAGGAETQYF. The CDR3 bases are TGCGCCAGCAGCCCATCCGGGGCAGGGGGCGCGGAGACCCAGTACTTC.

Comment on this clonotype: The junction departs from germline at one end; a sequencing error may be responsible. The CDR3: CVSRNFDQPQHF. The CDR3 DNA is TGTGTCAGCAGAAACTTTGATCAGCCCCAGCATTTT. V gene TRBV6-2 or TRBV6-3 combines with J gene TRBJ1-5; no definite D call. CDR3 length equals 12 residues. In germline, CDR1 is MNHEY, CDR2 SVGEGT.

The chain is built from TRBV5-1 and TRBJ2-1; D could derive from TRBD1 or TRBD2 (5 bases each). V shed 2 bases and J shed 5 bases, with 11 bases lying between them. Germline CDR1 reads SGHRS; CDR2 reads YFSETQ. This CDR3 has 14 residues. CDR3 sequence (DNA): TGCGCCAGCAGCTTAGGGACGGCAGACAATGAGCAGTTCTTC. It specifies CASSLGTADNEQFF. Full variable domain (remainder filled in from reference TRBV5-1 and TRBJ2-1): KAGVTQTPRYLIKTRGQQVTLSCSPISGHRSVSWYQQTPGQGLQFLFEYFSETQRNKGNFPGRFSGRQFSNSRSEMNVSTLELGDSALYLCASSLGTADNEQFFGPGTRLTVL.

The chain carries TRBV3-1 and TRBJ1-6; maybe TRBD1 (5 bases). V dropped 0 bases and J dropped 10 bases, with 16 bases sitting between them. The CDR3 runs 16 residues. Germline V gene data show CDR1 as LGHDT and CDR2 as YNNKEL (reference sequence). The CDR3 nucleotides are TGTGCCAGCAGCCAAGAGGGGAAGGGGCTGGAATCACCCCTCCACTTT. Translation: CASSQEGKGLESPLHF.

CDR3 amino acids: CASRQLWGYTF. The CDR3 nucleotides are TGTGCCAGCAGACAACTTTGGGGCTACACCTTC. The V and J genes are TRBV6-2 or TRBV6-3 and TRBJ1-2, with no clear D. Germline values: CDR1 MNHEY, CDR2 SVGEGT. V dropped 6 bases and J dropped 8 bases, with 10 bases sitting between them. The CDR3 loop spans 11 amino acids.

The rearrangement joins TRBV7-6 to TRBJ2-3, with 10 bases that match TRBD2. Trimming cost V 5 bases and J 5 bases; bases outside gene matches: 7. Germline values: CDR1 SGHVS, CDR2 FNYEAQ. The CDR3 contains 15 residues. CDR3 sequence: CASSPGASGGDTQYF. The DNA for the CDR3 is TGTGCCAGCAGCCCAGGGGCTAGCGGGGGAGATACGCAGTATTTT.

The chain uses TRBV15 and TRBJ2-7, with D perhaps matching TRBD1 (5 bases). Trimming left V 0 bases short and J 2 bases short, with 14 bases between. This CDR3 comprises 16 residues. Per germline, CDR1 LNHNV and CDR2 YYDKDF (reference sequence). The CDR3 DNA is TGTGCCACCAGCAGAGACAGGGATTTGCCCCCCTACGAGCAGTACTTC. Its translation is CATSRDRDLPPYEQYF.

The chain uses TRBV30 and TRBJ2-3; D may be TRBD1 or TRBD2 (5 bases each). V was shortened by 5 bases and J by 4 bases, with 16 bases between the two germline ends. CDR3 length: 14 amino acids. Germline lookup yields CDR1 GTSNPN and CDR2 SVGIG (reference sequence). CDR3 protein: CAWDGDQWPDTQYF. For the CDR3, the DNA is TGTGCCTGGGATGGGGACCAGTGGCCAGATACGCAGTATTTT.

The chain couples TRBV9 to TRBJ1-6; tentative D call: TRBD1 (5 bases). Per the germline V gene, CDR1 is SGDLS and CDR2 is YYNGEE. Trimming removed 0 bases from V and 10 bases from J, with 11 bases in between. CDR3 length equals 14 residues. As DNA, the CDR3 is TGTGCCAGCAGCGTAGAGGTAGGGGACTCACCCCTCCACTTT. It is translated as CASSVEVGDSPLHF.

V usage is TRBV10-3 and J usage is TRBJ2-2; TRBD1 or TRBD2 may be the D gene (6 bases each). Trimming cost V 10 bases and J 3 bases, with 15 bases left between them. CDR3 length equals 14 residues. Germline lookup yields CDR1 ENHRY and CDR2 SYGVKD. The CDR3 sequence: CATAGERDTGELFF. The CDR3, as DNA: TGTGCCACCGCAGGGGAGCGGGACACCGGGGAGCTGTTTTTT.

This rearrangement joins TRBV29-1 to TRBJ2-3; no definite D call. Trimming left V 4 bases short and J 6 bases short, with 5 bases between. Germline lookup yields CDR1 SQVTM and CDR2 ANQGSEA. The CDR3 has 10 residues. The CDR3 sequence is CSVVVDTQYF. CDR3 DNA sequence: TGCAGCGTTGTTGTGGATACGCAGTATTTT.

The chain couples TRBV7-9 to TRBJ2-7, with D possibly being TRBD2 (6 bases). Germline V lookup: CDR1 SEHNR, CDR2 FQNEAQ (reference sequence). V was trimmed by 6 bases and J by 0 bases, leaving 15 bases between them. CDR3 size: 15 residues. CDR3 amino acids: CASRAGTASSYEQYF. The CDR3 nucleotides are TGTGCCAGCAGGGCGGGGACGGCGAGCTCCTACGAGCAGTACTTC. The whole variable domain, remainder taken from reference TRBV7-9 and TRBJ2-7, is DTGVSQNPRHKITKRGQNVTFRCDPISEHNRLYWYRQTLGQGPEFLTYFQNEAQLEKSRLLSDRFSAERPKGSFSTLEIQRTEQGDSAMYLCASRAGTASSYEQYFGPGTRLTVT.

The V gene is TRBV7-8, the J gene TRBJ2-7; unclear D gene. This CDR3 contains 14 residues. Trimming shortened V by 2 bases and J by 4 bases, and 12 bases separated the two germline ends. CDR1 SGHVS and CDR2 FQNEAQ come from the germline V gene. CDR3 bases: TGTGCCAGCAGCTTAAGGCCAGCCGTTTACGAGCAGTACTTC. It specifies CASSLRPAVYEQYF.

The V call is TRBV7-3, the J call TRBJ2-7; weak D call: TRBD1 (5 bases). V was pared by 0 bases and J by 7 bases, with 10 bases between. Germline V gives CDR1 SGHTA, CDR2 FQGTGA. The CDR3 is 13 amino acids. The CDR3 nucleotides are TGTGCCAGCAGCTTAACGCAGGGCAGGGAGCAGTACTTC. Protein: CASSLTQGREQYF.

The genes are TRBV19 and TRBJ2-1; D remains ambiguous. V lost 4 bases to trimming and J lost 1 base, with 20 bases between them. The CDR3 length is 18 residues. CDR1 and CDR2 from the germline V gene are LNHDA and SQIVND (reference sequence). The CDR3, as DNA: TGTGCCAGTAGTACCACCCTCGTCTCCGACTTATCCTACAATGAGCAGTTCTTC. As protein: CASSTTLVSDLSYNEQFF.

A single count supports this clonotype. V and J are TRBV19 and TRBJ1-4; 9 bases align to TRBD1. CDR3 length equals 15 residues. CDR1 is LNHDA, CDR2 SQIVND, per germline (reference sequence). J gave up 5 bases and V 8 bases, and 9 bases lay outside the gene matches. The CDR3 protein is CASVPGQGGNEKLFF. The CDR3 DNA reads TGTGCCAGTGTCCCGGGACAGGGCGGGAATGAAAAACTGTTTTTT.

The chain recombines TRBV24-1 with TRBJ1-2, with D unresolved. V was cut by 6 bases and J by 2 bases, with 9 bases left in between. CDR1 is KGHDR and CDR2 is SFDVKD in the germline V gene. The CDR3 contains 13 residues. As DNA, the CDR3 is TGTGCCACCAGTTACGGAGAAAACTATGGCTACACCTTC. This codes for CATSYGENYGYTF.

The chain carries TRBV4-1 and TRBJ2-7; no clear D gene. Germline CDR1 and CDR2: MGHRA and YSYEKL. V lost 4 bases and J 0 bases, leaving 10 bases between the germline ends. The CDR3 runs to 14 residues. The CDR3 is CASSRRVSSYEQYF. CDR3 sequence (DNA): TGCGCCAGCAGCCGTAGGGTAAGCTCCTACGAGCAGTACTTC.

The genes are TRBV21-1 and TRBJ2-5; the table gives TRBD2 as D, unverified against the DNA. TRBV21-1 has pseudogene status. This CDR3 comprises 13 residues. CDR3 nucleotide sequence: TGTGCCAGCAGCAAAAGGGGAGGAGAGACCCAGTACTTC. It is translated as CASSKRGGETQYF.

The chain uses TRBV6-1 and TRBJ2-4; D tentatively fits TRBD1 or TRBD2 (5 bases each). The CDR3 runs 16 residues. Trimming cost V 5 bases and J 0 bases, with 14 bases left between them. Germline V gene lookup returns CDR1 MNHNS and CDR2 SASEGT. The CDR3 bases are TGTGCCAGCAGTCGGGGCGACTCCCTAGCCAAAAACATTCAGTACTTC. Protein product: CASSRGDSLAKNIQYF.

V gene TRBV19 combines with J gene TRBJ1-3; D uncertain. V lost 3 bases to trimming and J lost 0 bases, with 6 bases between them. This CDR3 comprises 14 residues. Germline lookup yields CDR1 LNHDA and CDR2 SQIVND (reference sequence). CDR3 in DNA: TGTGCCAGTAGTATCGCCGACTCTGGAAACACCATATATTTT. It translates to CASSIADSGNTIYF.

This CDR3 is CATSRDRSVDYEQYF. The CDR3, as DNA: TGTGCCACCAGCAGAGACCGCAGTGTCGACTACGAGCAGTACTTC. The chain carries TRBV15 and TRBJ2-7, with D unclear. CDR3 length: 15 residues. The germline V gene has CDR1 LNHNV and CDR2 YYDKDF (reference sequence). Trimming took 0 bases from V and 3 from J, leaving 12 bases between them.

CDR3 in DNA: TGTGCCAGCAGCGTAGACAGGAACCAAGAGACCCAGTACTTC. It codes for CASSVDRNQETQYF. The chain is built from TRBV7-9 and TRBJ2-5; TRBD1 is a possible D gene (6 bases). The CDR3 sequence is 14 residues long. CDR1 and CDR2 from the germline V gene are SEHNR and FQNEAQ (reference sequence). Trimming removed 5 bases from V and 0 bases from J, with 10 bases in between.

This clonotype was counted only a few times. The J gene is TRBJ2-5, the V gene TRBV11-2; D tentatively reads TRBD1 or TRBD2 (5 bases each). CDR1 is SGHAT and CDR2 is FQNNGV in the germline V gene. The CDR3 spans 17 residues. Trimming stripped 1 base from V and 3 bases from J, with 18 bases between. CDR3 residues: CASSLVLASGGKETQYF. CDR3 coding DNA: TGTGCCAGCAGCTTAGTCCTAGCCTCTGGGGGAAAAGAGACCCAGTACTTC.

The chain couples TRBV2 to TRBJ1-1; D gene uncertain. V was clipped by 6 bases and J by 7 bases, with 12 bases between them. The CDR3 totals 12 residues. Per germline, CDR1 SNHLY and CDR2 FYNNEI. CDR3 amino acids: CASRGKILEAFF. The CDR3 nucleotides read TGTGCCAGCAGGGGCAAGATTCTTGAAGCTTTCTTT.

This clonotype was picked up one time. The chain carries TRBV29-1 and TRBJ2-1, with 11 positions matching TRBD2. This CDR3 contains 15 residues. CDR1 is SQVTM and CDR2 is ANQGSEA in the germline V gene. The J segment lost 8 bases and the V segment lost 0 bases, leaving 6 bases of the junction unmatched. The CDR3 sequence: CSVEEVAGGPDEQFF. The DNA of the CDR3 is TGCAGCGTTGAAGAGGTAGCGGGAGGGCCGGATGAGCAGTTCTTC.

The chain is built from TRBV11-3 and TRBJ2-5; D call uncertain. Deletions cut 0 bases from V and 5 bases from J, with 10 bases between. Per the germline V gene, CDR1 is SGHNT and CDR2 is YENEEA. The CDR3 loop spans 14 amino acids. The CDR3 loop reads CASSLDRSGETQYF. The CDR3 DNA is TGTGCCAGCAGCTTAGATCGGTCGGGCGAGACCCAGTACTTC.

The chain recombines TRBV5-1 with TRBJ2-5; 8 positions agree with TRBD2. Germline V gene data show CDR1 as SGHRS and CDR2 as YFSETQ. V dropped 2 bases and J dropped 1; count of bases not matched to a gene: 4. The CDR3 covers 15 residues. CDR3 region: CASSLRGLAQETQYF. CDR3 coding DNA: TGCGCCAGCAGCTTACGCGGACTAGCCCAAGAGACCCAGTACTTC. The full variable domain, with the rest looked up from reference TRBV5-1 and TRBJ2-5, is KAGVTQTPRYLIKTRGQQVTLSCSPISGHRSVSWYQQTPGQGLQFLFEYFSETQRNKGNFPGRFSGRQFSNSRSEMNVSTLELGDSALYLCASSLRGLAQETQYFGPGTRLLVL.

J is TRBJ2-7 and V is TRBV20-1; D tentatively fits TRBD1 or TRBD2 (5 bases each). CDR1 and CDR2 (germline): DFQATT, SNEGSKA (reference sequence). V was clipped by 0 bases and J by 0 bases, with 15 bases between them. The CDR3 contains 16 residues. The CDR3 loop reads CSARDWARDGSYEQYF. The CDR3, as DNA: TGCAGTGCTAGAGATTGGGCCAGGGACGGCTCCTACGAGCAGTACTTC.

The chain carries TRBV28 and TRBJ2-3; D call uncertain. V was pared by 6 bases and J by 2 bases, with 15 bases between. The CDR3 sequence is 15 residues long. Germline CDR1 reads MDHEN; CDR2 reads SYDVKM. The CDR3, as DNA: TGTGCCAGCAGGCAATTCGACCCGCCCACAGATACGCAGTATTTT. Translating gives CASRQFDPPTDTQYF.

V and J are TRBV10-3 and TRBJ2-7, with D possibly being TRBD2 (5 bases). The CDR3 consists of 12 residues. The germline V gene has CDR1 ENHRY and CDR2 SYGVKD. V lost 10 bases to trimming and J lost 6 bases, with 16 bases between them. The CDR3 DNA reads TGTGCCAGCCGGGATCCCCCCGGCGAGCAGTACTTC. It encodes CASRDPPGEQYF.